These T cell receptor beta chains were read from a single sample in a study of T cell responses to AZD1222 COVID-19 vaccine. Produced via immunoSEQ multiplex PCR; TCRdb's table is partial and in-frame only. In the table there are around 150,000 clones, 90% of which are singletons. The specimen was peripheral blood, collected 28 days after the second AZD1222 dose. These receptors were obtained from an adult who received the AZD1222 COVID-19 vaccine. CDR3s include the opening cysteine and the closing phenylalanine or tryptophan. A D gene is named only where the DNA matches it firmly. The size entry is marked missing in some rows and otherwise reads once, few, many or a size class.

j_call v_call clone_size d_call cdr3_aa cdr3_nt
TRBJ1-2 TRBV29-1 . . CSVEVFQTYGYTF TGCAGCGTTGAAGTATTCCAGACCTATGGCTACACCTTC
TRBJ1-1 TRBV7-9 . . CASSLAGQDTEAFF TGTGCCAGCAGCTTAGCGGGTCAGGACACTGAAGCTTTCTTT
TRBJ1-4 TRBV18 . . CASSPPGAGEKLFF TGTGCCAGCTCACCCCCGGGAGCCGGGGAAAAACTGTTTTTT
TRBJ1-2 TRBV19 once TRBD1 CASSPRTGYYGYTF TGTGCCAGTAGTCCAAGGACAGGATACTATGGCTACACCTTC
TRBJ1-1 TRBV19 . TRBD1 CASKASIGTGMNTEAFF TGTGCCAGTAAAGCCTCGATCGGGACAGGGATGAACACTGAAGCTTTCTTT
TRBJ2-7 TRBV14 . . CASSRDNPWDNEQYF TGTGCCAGCAGCCGCGACAATCCCTGGGATAACGAGCAGTACTTC
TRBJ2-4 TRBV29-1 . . CSGSVGAQAKNIQYF TGCAGCGGGTCAGTGGGGGCTCAAGCCAAAAACATTCAGTACTTC
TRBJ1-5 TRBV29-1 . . CSVGQGGNQPQHF TGCAGCGTTGGGCAGGGTGGCAATCAGCCCCAGCATTTT
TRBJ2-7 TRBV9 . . CASSVDLANYEQYF TGTGCCAGCAGCGTAGATCTAGCGAACTACGAGCAGTACTTC
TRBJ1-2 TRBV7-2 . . CASSLGANDYGYTF TGTGCCAGCAGCTTAGGAGCGAACGACTATGGCTACACCTTC
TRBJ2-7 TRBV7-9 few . CASSADLSEQYF TGTGCCAGCAGCGCCGACCTATCCGAGCAGTACTTC
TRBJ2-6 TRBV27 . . CASSSPRVRNTGANVLTF TGTGCCAGCAGTTCCCCAAGGGTCAGGAACACTGGGGCCAACGTCCTGACTTTC
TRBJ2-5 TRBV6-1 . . CASSEGPGPETQYF TGTGCCAGCAGTGAAGGGCCCGGGCCGGAGACCCAGTACTTC